The clone carrying this T cell receptor (beta chain) was seen only a few times. TCRdb redid the calling of the RT-PCR reads with MiXCR, one entry per CDR3 protein. The data show roughly 500,000 distinct CDR3 sequences, with roughly 25% seen just once and around 2.8% held by the top ten. This entry comes from a study of response to subunit inactivated influenza vaccine. Trimming left V 0 bases short and J 10 bases short, with 16 bases between. Germline assignment: CDR1 LGHDT and CDR2 YNNKEL (reference sequence). The CDR3 contains 15 residues. The same data also contributed to another study, on T cells expressing NK-cell markers. This second study notes: Libraries used 5'RACE template switching adding universal primer site and UMIs. Seven sequenced donors out of eight were HCMV-seropositive, one seronegative.

The sample in question was CD4+ T cells sorted from PBMCs, obtained 12 days after vaccination. The chain employs TRBV3-1 and TRBJ2-1; unclear D gene. The receptor was isolated from a man in his fifties or sixties who received an inactivated influenza vaccine. In nucleotides, the CDR3 is TGTGCCAGCAGCCAAGATCACCGGAGTAGCCAGGAGCAGTTCTTC. This encodes CASSQDHRSSQEQFF.